This record covers a single T cell receptor beta chain. Antigen: not known. V lost 1 base, J lost 0 bases, and 6 bases lay in between. The germline V gene has CDR1 MDHEN and CDR2 SYDVKM. This CDR3 region has 14 residues. Profiling relied on immunoSEQ multiplex PCR, and the TCRdb table lists in-frame clones only, not all of them. The table records hundreds of thousands of clones, roughly 97% of them present only once. The record originates from a study of shared clonotypes between healthy human individuals. Study conclusions and caveats: Rarefaction exposed incomplete sorted-subset sequencing despite large depth.

The sequence derives from a woman between 25 and 40 years old in good health. Sample: naive CD4+ T cells sorted from blood. Sample subset: CD45RA+ positively selected. The V and J genes are TRBV28 and TRBJ1-2; D remains unclear. The CDR3 coding sequence is TGTGCCAGCAGTTTATCAACGGCTAACTATGGCTACACCTTC. Translating gives CASSLSTANYGYTF.